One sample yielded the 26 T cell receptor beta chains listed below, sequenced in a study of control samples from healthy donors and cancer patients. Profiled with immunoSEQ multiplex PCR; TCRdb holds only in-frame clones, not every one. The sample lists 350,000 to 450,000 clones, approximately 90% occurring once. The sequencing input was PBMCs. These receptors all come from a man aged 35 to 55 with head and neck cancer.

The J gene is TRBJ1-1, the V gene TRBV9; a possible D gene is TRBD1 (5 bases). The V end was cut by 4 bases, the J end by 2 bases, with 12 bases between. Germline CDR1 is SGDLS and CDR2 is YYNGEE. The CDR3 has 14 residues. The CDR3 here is CASSSGPTNTEAFF. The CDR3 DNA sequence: TGTGCCAGCAGCTCGGGACCGACCAACACTGAAGCTTTCTTT.

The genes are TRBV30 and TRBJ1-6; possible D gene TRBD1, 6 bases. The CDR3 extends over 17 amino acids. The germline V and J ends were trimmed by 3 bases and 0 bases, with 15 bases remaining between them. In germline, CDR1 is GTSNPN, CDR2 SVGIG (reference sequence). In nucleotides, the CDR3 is TGTGCCTGGAGACCAAGACAGGAGCTCTCCTATAATTCACCCCTCCACTTT. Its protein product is CAWRPRQELSYNSPLHF.

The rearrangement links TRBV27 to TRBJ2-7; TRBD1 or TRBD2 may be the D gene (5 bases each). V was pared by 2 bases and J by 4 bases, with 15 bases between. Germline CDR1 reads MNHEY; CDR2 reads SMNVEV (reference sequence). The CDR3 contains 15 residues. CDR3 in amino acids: CASSLLQEASYEQYF. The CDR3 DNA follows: TGTGCCAGCAGTTTACTACAGGAGGCGTCGTACGAGCAGTACTTC.

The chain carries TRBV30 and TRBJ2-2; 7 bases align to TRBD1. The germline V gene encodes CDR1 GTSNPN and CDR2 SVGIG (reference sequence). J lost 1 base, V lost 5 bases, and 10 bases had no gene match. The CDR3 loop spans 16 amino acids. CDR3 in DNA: TGTGCCTGGCTGCCCCAGGGACAGAGGAACACCGGGGAGCTGTTTTTT. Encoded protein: CAWLPQGQRNTGELFF. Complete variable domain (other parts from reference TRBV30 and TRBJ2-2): SQTIHQWPATLVQPVGSPLSLECTVEGTSNPNLYWYRQAAGRGLQLLFYSVGIGQISSEVPQNLSASRPQDRQFILSSKKLLLSDSGFYLCAWLPQGQRNTGELFFGEGSRLTVL.

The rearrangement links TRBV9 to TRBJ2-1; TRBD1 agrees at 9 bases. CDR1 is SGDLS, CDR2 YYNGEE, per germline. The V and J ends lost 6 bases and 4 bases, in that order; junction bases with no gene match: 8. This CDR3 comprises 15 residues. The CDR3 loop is CASTQTGGIYNEQFF. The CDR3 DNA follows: TGTGCCAGCACCCAAACAGGGGGCATTTACAATGAGCAGTTCTTC.

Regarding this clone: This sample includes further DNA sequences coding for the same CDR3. The CDR3 coding sequence is TGTGCCAGCCGGGCAGGGGGCACTGAAGCTTTCTTT. Protein sequence: CASRAGGTEAFF. The chain uses TRBV28 and TRBJ1-1; 7 nucleotides agree with TRBD1. This CDR3 has 12 amino acids. Unmatched junction bases numbered 4, after V lost 8 bases and J lost 4 bases. Germline loops: CDR1 MDHEN, CDR2 SYDVKM.

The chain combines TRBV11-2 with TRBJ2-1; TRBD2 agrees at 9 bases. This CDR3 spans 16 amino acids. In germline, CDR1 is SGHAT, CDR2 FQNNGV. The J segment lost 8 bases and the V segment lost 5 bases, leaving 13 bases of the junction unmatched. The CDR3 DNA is TGTGCCAGCAGCCCGGTCGCAGCGGGGGGAAGGGATGAGCAGTTCTTC. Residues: CASSPVAAGGRDEQFF.

CDR3 DNA: TGCGCCAGCAGCTGGGCGACAGGCGCTTTTGCTTACGAGCAGTACTTC. As protein: CASSWATGAFAYEQYF. The V and J genes are TRBV5-1 and TRBJ2-7; possibly TRBD1 for D (6 bases). In germline, CDR1 is SGHRS, CDR2 YFSETQ. The CDR3 contains 16 residues. Trimming removed 3 bases from V and 4 bases from J, with 20 bases in between.

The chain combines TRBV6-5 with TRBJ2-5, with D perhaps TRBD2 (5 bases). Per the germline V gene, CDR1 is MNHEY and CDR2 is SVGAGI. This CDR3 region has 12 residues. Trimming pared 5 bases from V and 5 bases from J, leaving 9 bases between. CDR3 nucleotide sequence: TGTGCCAGCAGTCCCGGGGTTGAGACCCAGTACTTC. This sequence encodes CASSPGVETQYF.

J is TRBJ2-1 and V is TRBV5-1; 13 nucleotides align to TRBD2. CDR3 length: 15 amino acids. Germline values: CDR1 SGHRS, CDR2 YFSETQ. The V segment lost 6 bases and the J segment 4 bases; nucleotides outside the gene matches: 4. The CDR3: CASTKLAGGYNEQFF. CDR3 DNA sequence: TGCGCCAGCACTAAACTAGCGGGAGGGTACAATGAGCAGTTCTTC.

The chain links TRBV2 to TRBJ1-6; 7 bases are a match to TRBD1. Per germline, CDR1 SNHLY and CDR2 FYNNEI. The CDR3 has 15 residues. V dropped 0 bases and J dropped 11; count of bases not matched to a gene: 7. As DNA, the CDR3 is TGTGCCAGCAGTGAAGCGCTTCAGGGGGTTACACCCCTCCACTTT. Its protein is CASSEALQGVTPLHF.

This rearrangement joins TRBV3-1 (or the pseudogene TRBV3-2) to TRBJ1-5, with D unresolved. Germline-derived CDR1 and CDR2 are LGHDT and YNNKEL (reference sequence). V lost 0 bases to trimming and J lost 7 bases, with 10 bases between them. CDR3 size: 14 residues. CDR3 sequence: CASSQDTSGQPQHF. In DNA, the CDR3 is TGTGCCAGCAGCCAAGATACTTCAGGCCAGCCCCAGCATTTT.

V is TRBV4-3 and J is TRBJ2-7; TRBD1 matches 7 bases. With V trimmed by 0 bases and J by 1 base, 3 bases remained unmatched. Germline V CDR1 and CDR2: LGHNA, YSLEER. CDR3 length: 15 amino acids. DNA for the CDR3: TGCGCCAGCAGCCAAGATTGGGACAGTTCCTACGAGCAGTACTTC. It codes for CASSQDWDSSYEQYF.

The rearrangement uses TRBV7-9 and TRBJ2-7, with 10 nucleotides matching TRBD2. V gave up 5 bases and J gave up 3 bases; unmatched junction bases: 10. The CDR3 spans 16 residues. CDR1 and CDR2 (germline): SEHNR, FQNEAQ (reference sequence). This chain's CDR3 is CASSRSGRDRNYEQYF. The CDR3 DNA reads TGTGCCAGCAGCCGCAGCGGGAGGGACCGCAACTACGAGCAGTACTTC.

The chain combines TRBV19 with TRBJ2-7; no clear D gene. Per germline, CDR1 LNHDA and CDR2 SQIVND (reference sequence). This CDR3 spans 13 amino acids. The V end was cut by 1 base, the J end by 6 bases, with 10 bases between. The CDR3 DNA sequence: TGTGCCAGTAGTATAGGACCCGGCTCCGAGCAGTACTTC. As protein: CASSIGPGSEQYF. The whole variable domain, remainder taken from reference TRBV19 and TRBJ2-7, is DGGITQSPKYLFRKEGQNVTLSCEQNLNHDAMYWYRQDPGQGLRLIYYSQIVNDFQKGDIAEGYSVSREKKESFPLTVTSAQKNPTAFYLCASSIGPGSEQYFGPGTRLTVT.

CDR3 bases: TGTGCCAGCAGTGAAGGGTTTTGGTCCTACACCTTC. The encoded protein is CASSEGFWSYTF. V gene TRBV6-1 combines with J gene TRBJ1-2; D gene unclear. V shed 1 base and J shed 10 bases, with 10 bases lying between them. CDR1 is MNHNS, CDR2 SASEGT, per germline. The CDR3 is 12 residues long.

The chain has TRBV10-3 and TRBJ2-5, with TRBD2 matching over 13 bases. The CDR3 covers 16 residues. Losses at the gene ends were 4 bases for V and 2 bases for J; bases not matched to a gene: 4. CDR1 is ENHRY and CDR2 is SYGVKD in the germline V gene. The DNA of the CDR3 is TGTGCCATCAGTGTGGGACTAGCGGGAATTCAAGAGACCCAGTACTTC. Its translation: CAISVGLAGIQETQYF.

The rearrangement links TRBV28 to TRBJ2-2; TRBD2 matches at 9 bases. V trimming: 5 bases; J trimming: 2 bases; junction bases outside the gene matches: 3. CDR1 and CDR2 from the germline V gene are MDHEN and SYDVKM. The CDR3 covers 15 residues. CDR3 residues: CASSIAGDNTGELFF. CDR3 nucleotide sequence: TGTGCCAGCAGTATAGCGGGAGACAACACCGGGGAGCTGTTTTTT.

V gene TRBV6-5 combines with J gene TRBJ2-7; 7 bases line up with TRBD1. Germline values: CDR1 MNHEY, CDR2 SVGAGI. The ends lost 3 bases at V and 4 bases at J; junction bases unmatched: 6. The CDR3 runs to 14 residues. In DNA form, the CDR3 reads TGTGCCAGCAGTTATAGACAGGGCCCGTACGAGCAGTACTTC. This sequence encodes CASSYRQGPYEQYF.

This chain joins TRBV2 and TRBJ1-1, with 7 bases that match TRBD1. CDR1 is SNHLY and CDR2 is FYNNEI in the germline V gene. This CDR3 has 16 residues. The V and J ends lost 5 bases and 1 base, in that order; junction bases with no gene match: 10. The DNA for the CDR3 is TGTGCCAGCAGTTACTTCTTAGGGGGCGGGAACACTGAAGCTTTCTTT. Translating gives CASSYFLGGGNTEAFF.

As DNA, the CDR3 is TGCAGTGCTACTTCGGGGTCGGGAGCTTTCTTT. Translated, it gives CSATSGSGAFF. The rearrangement uses TRBV20-1 and TRBJ1-1; no firm D call. Germline CDR1 is DFQATT and CDR2 is SNEGSKA (reference sequence). The CDR3 covers 11 residues. V lost 4 bases, J lost 10 bases, and 13 bases lay in between.

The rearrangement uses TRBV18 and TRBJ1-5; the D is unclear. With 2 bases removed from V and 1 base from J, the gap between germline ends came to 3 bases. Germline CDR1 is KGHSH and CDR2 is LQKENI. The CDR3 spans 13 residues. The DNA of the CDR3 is TGTGCCAGCTCACCAGAGAGCAATCAGCCCCAGCATTTT. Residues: CASSPESNQPQHF. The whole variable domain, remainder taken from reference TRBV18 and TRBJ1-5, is NAGVMQNPRHLVRRRGQEARLRCSPMKGHSHVYWYRQLPEEGLKFMVYLQKENIIDESGMPKERFSAEFPKEGPSILRIQQVVRGDSAAYFCASSPESNQPQHFGDGTRLSIL.

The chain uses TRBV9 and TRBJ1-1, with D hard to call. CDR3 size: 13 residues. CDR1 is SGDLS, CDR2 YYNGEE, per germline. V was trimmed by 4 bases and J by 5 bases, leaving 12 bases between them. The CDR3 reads CASSPGTSTEAFF. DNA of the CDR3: TGTGCCAGCAGCCCCGGCACGAGTACTGAAGCTTTCTTT.

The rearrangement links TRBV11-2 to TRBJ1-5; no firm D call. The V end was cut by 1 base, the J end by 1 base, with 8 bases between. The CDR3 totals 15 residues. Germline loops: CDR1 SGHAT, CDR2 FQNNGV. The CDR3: CASSLGQGSNQPQHF. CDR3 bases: TGTGCCAGCAGCTTAGGACAAGGGAGCAATCAGCCCCAGCATTTT.

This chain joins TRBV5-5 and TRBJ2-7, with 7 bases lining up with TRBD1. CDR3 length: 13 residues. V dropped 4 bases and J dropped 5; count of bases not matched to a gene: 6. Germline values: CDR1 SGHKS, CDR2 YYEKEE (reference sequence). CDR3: CASSLTGAHEQYF. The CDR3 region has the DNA TGTGCCAGCAGCCTTACAGGGGCCCACGAGCAGTACTTC.

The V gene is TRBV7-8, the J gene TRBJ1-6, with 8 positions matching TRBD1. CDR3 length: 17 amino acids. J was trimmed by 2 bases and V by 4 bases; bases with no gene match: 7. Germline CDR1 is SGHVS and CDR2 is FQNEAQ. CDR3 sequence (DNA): TGTGCCAGCAGCTCTCAGGGGGCTATGACCTATAATTCACCCCTCCACTTT. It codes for CASSSQGAMTYNSPLHF.